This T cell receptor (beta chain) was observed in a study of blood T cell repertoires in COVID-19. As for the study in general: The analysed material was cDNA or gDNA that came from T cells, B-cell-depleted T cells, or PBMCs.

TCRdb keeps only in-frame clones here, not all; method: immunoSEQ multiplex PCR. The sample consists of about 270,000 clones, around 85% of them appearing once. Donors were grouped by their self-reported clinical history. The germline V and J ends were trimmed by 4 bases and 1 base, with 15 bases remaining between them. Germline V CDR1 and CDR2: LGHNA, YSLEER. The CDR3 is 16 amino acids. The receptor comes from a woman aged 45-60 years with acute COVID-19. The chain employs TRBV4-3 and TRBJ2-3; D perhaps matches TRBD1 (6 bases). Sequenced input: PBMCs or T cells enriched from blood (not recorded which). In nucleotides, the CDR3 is TGCGCCAGCAGCCCCACAGGGTTGGTTGGCACAGATACGCAGTATTTT. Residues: CASSPTGLVGTDTQYF.